This TCR beta chain emerged from a study of blood T cell repertoires in COVID-19. At the level of the study: COVID-19 samples collected from the United States, Italy and Spain covered acute and convalescent phases. The analysed material was cDNA or gDNA that came from T cells, B-cell-depleted T cells, or PBMCs.

In the source study's methods: The authors estimated nucleated cell counts from reference gene primer amplification. Clones were read by immunoSEQ multiplex PCR, and TCRdb kept only the in-frame ones, dropping some. That table supplies the V and J calls and clone size; D and trimming were determined from the DNA. The repertoire consists of 120,000 or so clones, with about 90% occurring once and the leading ten covering 3.5% to 4%. Patients of the Seattle cohort, enrolled during active infection, were followed longitudinally. This receptor was identified in a woman aged 55-69 years with COVID-19, enrolled during active disease. Material: peripheral blood.

CDR3 nucleotides: TGTGCCAGCAGGGGGGGTAAAAGGCAGTTCTTC. This codes for CASRGGKRQFF. V and J are TRBV12-3 or TRBV12-4 and TRBJ2-1; possible D gene TRBD2, 6 bases. This CDR3 is 11 amino acids long. With 6 bases removed from V and 12 bases from J, the gap between germline ends came to 12 bases.